This T cell receptor beta chain was captured in a study of blood T cell repertoires in COVID-19. Study overall: Both acute and convalescent COVID-19 samples were obtained from the United States, Italy and Spain.

As for this clone: Other DNA sequences within the sample encode an identical CDR3.

The CDR3 spans 16 residues. J was trimmed by 4 bases and V by 1 base; bases with no gene match: 2. The V gene's germline CDR1 is SGHRS and CDR2 YFSETQ. Original processing methods: Amplification with reference gene primers provided the estimates of nucleated cell counts. Clones were read by immunoSEQ multiplex PCR, and TCRdb kept only the in-frame ones, dropping some. V and J calls plus clone size are reproduced from that table; the DNA served to infer D and trimming. Of fewer than 200,000 clones in the sample, less than 85% were seen once. This sequence was found in a man aged 55-75 years who had recovered from COVID-19. The sequencing sample was made of PBMCs or T cells enriched from blood (not recorded which). This rearrangement joins TRBV5-1 to TRBJ2-3; 14 positions match TRBD2. DNA for the CDR3: TGCGCCAGCAGCTTGAGGACTAGCGGGGGGTCAGATACGCAGTATTTT. It yields the protein CASSLRTSGGSDTQYF.